The 3 T cell receptor beta chains presented below share a single source sample, sequenced in a study of CD8+ T cells in alopecia areata. Treatment meaning: oral pan-JAK inhibitor, 5-10 mg twice daily. RNA extraction was followed by reverse transcription into cDNA, which acted as the sequencing template. Some clones are missing from TCRdb's copy, which holds only in-frame ones; the method was immunoSEQ multiplex PCR. This table holds fewer than 250,000 clones, less than 50% found once. The sequences come from CD4+ T cells sorted from blood, collected at approximately week 36, from a patient treated with tofacitinib. Source of these receptors: a human donor with alopecia areata.

This clone came up a few times. The V gene is TRBV25-1, the J gene TRBJ2-1; 8 bases agree with TRBD2. CDR1 is MGHDK, CDR2 SYGVNS, per germline. J was trimmed by 7 bases and V by 1 base; bases with no gene match: 9. This CDR3 is 16 amino acids long. CDR3 sequence: CASSESGGRLSNEQFF. The DNA of the CDR3 is TGTGCCAGCAGTGAATCGGGCGGGAGGCTCAGTAATGAGCAGTTCTTC.

This clone turned up a few times. CDR3 protein: CAWSEGPYEQYF. For the CDR3, the DNA is TGTGCCTGGAGCGAGGGGCCCTACGAGCAGTACTTC. V is TRBV30 and J is TRBJ2-7, with D possibly called TRBD1 or TRBD2 (5 bases each). Germline lookup yields CDR1 GTSNPN and CDR2 SVGIG (reference sequence). With 3 bases removed from V and 2 bases from J, the gap between germline ends came to 8 bases. This CDR3 comprises 12 residues.

In regard to this clone: A read error may explain this, as a much larger clone is one base away. The chain carries TRBV5-1 and TRBJ2-7; D call uncertain. Gene TRBJ2-1 matches the end of the DNA better, so the J call may be wrong. The germline CDR1 and CDR2 sequences are SGHRS and YFSETQ. The CDR3 consists of 11 residues. The CDR3 sequence: CASSSSREQFF. In nucleotides, the CDR3 is TGCGCCAGCAGCTCAAGTCGGGAGCAGTTCTTC.